What follows are 21 T cell receptor beta chains derived from one specimen sequenced in a study of OX40 agonist ivuxolimab in advanced cancers. Here immunoSEQ multiplex PCR was the method, and the copy in TCRdb shows in-frame clones only, minus some. The repertoire holds about 17,000 clones, with 82% as singletons. Specimen: CD4+ or CD8+ T cells sorted from blood, collected in a trial of the OX40 agonist ivuxolimab. The receptor source for this set is an adult with an advanced solid tumor such as melanoma, head and neck, liver or kidney cancer.

J is TRBJ2-7 and V is TRBV19, with D uncertain. Per germline, CDR1 LNHDA and CDR2 SQIVND (reference sequence). Trimming removed 5 bases from V and 0 bases from J, with 11 bases in between. There are 14 residues in the CDR3. CDR3 in DNA: TGTGCCAGTAGTGAGCGTCAGAGCTCCTACGAGCAGTACTTC. This sequence encodes CASSERQSSYEQYF.

This clone was observed once. Other DNA sequences from this sample encode an identical CDR3 as well. The rearrangement links TRBV28 to TRBJ2-7; possible D gene TRBD1, 5 bases. The length of the CDR3 is 14 residues. The V end was cut by 2 bases, the J end by 0 bases, with 8 bases between. CDR1 is MDHEN and CDR2 is SYDVKM in the germline V gene. The CDR3 DNA reads TGTGCCAGCAGTTTAGGGCAGGGCTCCTACGAGCAGTACTTC. It encodes CASSLGQGSYEQYF.

The CDR3 region is CASSLEETQYF. DNA of the CDR3: TGTGCCAGCAGCTTGGAGGAGACCCAGTACTTC. The chain joins TRBV5-6 to TRBJ2-5; the D is unclear. The ends were cut back, 0 bases at V and 5 bases at J, with 2 bases in the middle. CDR3 length: 11 residues. Germline-derived CDR1 and CDR2 are SGHDT and YYEEEE.

V is TRBV5-4 and J is TRBJ2-1; a possible D gene is TRBD2 (6 bases). Trimming cost V 0 bases and J 9 bases, with 16 bases left between them. The germline V gene has CDR1 SGHNT and CDR2 YYREEE (reference sequence). There are 15 residues in the CDR3. This CDR3 reads CASSLGGVEGREQFF. CDR3 nucleotides: TGTGCCAGCAGCTTGGGGGGGGTGGAGGGACGTGAGCAGTTCTTC.

The sample holds one count of this clone. The chain employs TRBV28 and TRBJ2-1; TRBD2 aligns across 11 bases. The germline V gene has CDR1 MDHEN and CDR2 SYDVKM. The CDR3 loop spans 16 amino acids. With 6 bases clipped from V and 3 bases from J, the junction kept 7 bases outside the gene matches. Here the CDR3 reads CASSLPSGRIYNEQFF. The CDR3 DNA reads TGTGCCAGCAGCTTACCTAGCGGGAGGATCTACAATGAGCAGTTCTTC. The entire variable domain, with the rest obtained from reference TRBV28 and TRBJ2-1, is as follows: DVKVTQSSRYLVKRTGEKVFLECVQDMDHENMFWYRQDPGLGLRLIYFSYDVKMKEKGDIPEGYSVSREKKERFSLILESASTNQTSMYLCASSLPSGRIYNEQFFGPGTRLTVL.

V usage is TRBV19 and J usage is TRBJ1-3; D is perhaps TRBD1 (5 bases). Between the trimmed V and J ends, which lost 9 bases and 4 bases, there was a span of 16 bases. This CDR3 contains 14 residues. CDR1 LNHDA and CDR2 SQIVND come from the germline V gene (reference sequence). Written as DNA, the CDR3 is TGTGCCAGCGACCACCGGACAACCGGAAACACCATATATTTT. Its protein is CASDHRTTGNTIYF.

CDR3 sequence (DNA): TGTGCCAGCAGCTTGGACTTTAACACTGAAGCTTTCTTT. This gives the protein CASSLDFNTEAFF. V usage is TRBV7-8 and J usage is TRBJ1-1; no clear D gene. With 3 bases removed from V and 2 bases from J, the gap between germline ends came to 7 bases. The CDR3 spans 13 residues. Germline V CDR1 and CDR2: SGHVS, FQNEAQ.

The rearrangement uses TRBV19 and TRBJ1-1; 8 nucleotides line up with TRBD1. CDR3 length: 13 residues. With 6 bases clipped from V and 5 bases from J, the junction kept 5 bases outside the gene matches. The V gene's germline CDR1 is LNHDA and CDR2 SQIVND (reference sequence). DNA of the CDR3: TGTGCCAGTAGCCAGGGGGCGAGGACTGAAGCTTTCTTT. Protein product: CASSQGARTEAFF.

The gene calls are TRBV2 and TRBJ2-1; possibly TRBD2 for D (5 bases). V was shortened by 6 bases and J by 2 bases, with 14 bases between the two germline ends. The CDR3 has 15 amino acids. Germline V CDR1 and CDR2: SNHLY, FYNNEI. CDR3 bases: TGTGCCAGCAGCGGACGGGATGGGGCCTACAATGAGCAGTTCTTC. Translation gives CASSGRDGAYNEQFF.

This chain connects TRBV2 to TRBJ1-4; D remains unclear. V was shortened by 7 bases and J by 3 bases, with 12 bases between the two germline ends. There are 14 residues in the CDR3. CDR1 and CDR2 from the germline V gene are SNHLY and FYNNEI. CDR3: CASNLFVANEKLFF. CDR3 bases: TGTGCCAGCAACCTATTTGTGGCTAATGAAAAACTGTTTTTT.

The rearrangement links TRBV7-6 to TRBJ2-2; D perhaps matches TRBD1 (6 bases). The CDR3 sequence is 15 residues long. V lost 5 bases and J 7 bases, leaving 17 bases between the germline ends. Per the germline V gene, CDR1 is SGHVS and CDR2 is FNYEAQ. In nucleotides, the CDR3 is TGTGCCAGCAGCCTACAGGGTGCGGATATCGGGGAGCTGTTTTTT. It encodes CASSLQGADIGELFF. The entire variable domain, with the rest obtained from reference TRBV7-6 and TRBJ2-2, is as follows: GAGVSQSPRYKVTKRGQDVALRCDPISGHVSLYWYRQALGQGPEFLTYFNYEAQQDKSGLPNDRFSAERPEGSISTLTIQRTEQRDSAMYRCASSLQGADIGELFFGEGSRLTVL.

The chain uses TRBV6-1 and TRBJ1-2; 8 bases map to TRBD1. CDR3 size: 15 residues. V shed 2 bases, J shed 5 bases, and the junction held 7 bases outside the gene matches. CDR1 is MNHNS, CDR2 SASEGT, per germline. CDR3 nucleotides: TGTGCCAGCAGTGAATGGGGACAGGCCGCTTATGGCTACACCTTC. Residues: CASSEWGQAAYGYTF.

The chain carries TRBV9 and TRBJ1-3; no reliable D call. There are 15 residues in the CDR3. CDR1 SGDLS and CDR2 YYNGEE come from the germline V gene. Between the trimmed V and J ends, which lost 2 bases and 0 bases, there was a span of 9 bases. Written as DNA, the CDR3 is TGTGCCAGCAGCGTTTCTATAGGCTCTGGAAACACCATATATTTT. It specifies CASSVSIGSGNTIYF. The variable domain in full, with the rest retrieved from reference TRBV9 and TRBJ1-3, is DSGVTQTPKHLITATGQRVTLRCSPRSGDLSVYWYQQSLDQGLQFLIQYYNGEERAKGNILERFSAQQFPDLHSELNLSSLELGDSALYFCASSVSIGSGNTIYFGEGSWLTVV.

This chain uses TRBV7-9 with TRBJ1-2; D gene unclear. The CDR3 is 13 residues long. V lost 1 base, J lost 8 bases, and 11 bases lay in between. Germline CDR1 reads SEHNR; CDR2 reads FQNEAQ (reference sequence). CDR3 in amino acids: CASSLGPPGGYTF. In DNA form, the CDR3 reads TGTGCCAGCAGCTTAGGACCGCCAGGAGGCTACACCTTC.

This chain connects TRBV9 to TRBJ2-5, with 11 bases fitting TRBD2. CDR1 is SGDLS, CDR2 YYNGEE, per germline. With 0 bases clipped from V and 1 base from J, the junction kept 2 bases outside the gene matches. The CDR3 totals 16 residues. The CDR3 nucleotides are TGTGCCAGCAGCGTAGTAGCGGGAGGGGGCCAAGAGACCCAGTACTTC. Encoded protein: CASSVVAGGGQETQYF.

V is TRBV10-3 and J is TRBJ2-5, with unresolved D. This CDR3 is 15 amino acids long. Germline CDR1 is ENHRY and CDR2 is SYGVKD. The V end lost 0 bases, the J end lost 5 bases, and 13 bases lay between the germline ends. CDR3: CAISESKGVGETQYF. The CDR3 DNA follows: TGTGCCATCAGTGAGTCGAAGGGTGTTGGGGAGACCCAGTACTTC.

The chain is built from TRBV12-5 and TRBJ1-5, with D maybe TRBD1 (5 bases). The CDR3 extends over 13 amino acids. Per the germline V gene, CDR1 is LGHNT and CDR2 is FRNRAP. The germline V and J ends were trimmed by 4 bases and 4 bases, with 8 bases remaining between them. The CDR3 protein is CASGYGGNQPQHF. The CDR3 bases are TGTGCTAGTGGTTACGGGGGAAATCAGCCCCAGCATTTT.

The chain carries TRBV19 and TRBJ1-1; D unclear. Germline V gene data show CDR1 as LNHDA and CDR2 as SQIVND (reference sequence). Trimming removed 4 bases from V and 1 base from J, with 13 bases in between. This CDR3 comprises 15 residues. The DNA of the CDR3 is TGTGCCAGTAGTAAGGGCGGGCTCGGGAACACTGAAGCTTTCTTT. Protein sequence: CASSKGGLGNTEAFF.

V and J are TRBV9 and TRBJ2-3, with 7 bases aligning to TRBD2. The V and J ends lost 1 base and 4 bases, in that order; junction bases with no gene match: 9. Per the germline V gene, CDR1 is SGDLS and CDR2 is YYNGEE. This CDR3 has 16 residues. CDR3 sequence reads: CASSVTGTTAADTQYF. The CDR3 nucleotides read TGTGCCAGCAGCGTAACCGGGACTACTGCGGCAGATACGCAGTATTTT.

CDR3: CASSAGGEQYF. The CDR3, as DNA: TGTGCCAGCAGTGCCGGGGGCGAGCAGTACTTC. The gene calls are TRBV2 and TRBJ2-7; tentatively, D is TRBD2 (6 bases). The V gene's germline CDR1 is SNHLY and CDR2 FYNNEI. Trimming stripped 4 bases from V and 6 bases from J, with 7 bases between. CDR3 length equals 11 residues. Looking up the rest from reference TRBV2 and TRBJ2-7 gives the full variable domain: EPEVTQTPSHQVTQMGQEVILRCVPISNHLYFYWYRQILGQKVEFLVSFYNNEISEKSEIFDDQFSVERPDGSNFTLKIRSTKLEDSAMYFCASSAGGEQYFGPGTRLTVT.

V is TRBV29-1 and J is TRBJ2-5, with D tentatively TRBD2 (5 bases). The CDR3 runs to 14 residues. V was shortened by 7 bases and J by 5 bases, with 20 bases between the two germline ends. Per the germline V gene, CDR1 is SQVTM and CDR2 is ANQGSEA. The CDR3 nucleotides are TGCAGCGCCCGAAGACCGGGGTATGACGAGACCCAGTACTTC. This codes for CSARRPGYDETQYF.